This T cell receptor (beta chain) was sequenced in a study of Graves' ophthalmopathy and Graves' hyperthyroidism. Study background: Peripheral blood (taken before any treatment) was collected at initial diagnosis.

Germline CDR1 reads SQVTM; CDR2 reads ANQGSEA. This CDR3 spans 13 amino acids. Isolation of PBMCs was performed using 9 to 10 ml of fresh peripheral blood. CDR3 regions of TCR beta were amplified from RNA transcripts. A first-round RT-PCR used HTBI primers, followed by a second-round multiplex PCR. MiXCR, applied by TCRdb to the multiplex PCR reads, yields one record per CDR3 protein. The sample lists 650,000 to 800,000 distinct CDR3 sequences; 35% to 45% were seen once. The clonotype originates from an adult man with Graves' ophthalmopathy. The specimen was peripheral blood. The rearrangement joins TRBV29-1 to TRBJ2-1, with D perhaps matching TRBD2 (5 bases). The J call may be wrong; the DNA end is better matched by TRBJ2-7. The CDR3 DNA reads TGCAGCGTTGACCGGCCTAGCCCCAATGAGCAGTACTTC. Its translation is CSVDRPSPNEQYF.